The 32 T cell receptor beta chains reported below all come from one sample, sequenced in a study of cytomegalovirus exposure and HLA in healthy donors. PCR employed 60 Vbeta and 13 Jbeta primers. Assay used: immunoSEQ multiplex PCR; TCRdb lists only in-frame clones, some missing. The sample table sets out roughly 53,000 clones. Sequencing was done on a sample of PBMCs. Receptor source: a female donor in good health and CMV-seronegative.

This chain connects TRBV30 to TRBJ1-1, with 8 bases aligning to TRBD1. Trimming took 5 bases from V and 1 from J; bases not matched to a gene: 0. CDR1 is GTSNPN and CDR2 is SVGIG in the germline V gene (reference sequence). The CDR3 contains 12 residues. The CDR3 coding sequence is TGTGCCTGGGGACAGGGGAACACTGAAGCTTTCTTT. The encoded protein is CAWGQGNTEAFF.

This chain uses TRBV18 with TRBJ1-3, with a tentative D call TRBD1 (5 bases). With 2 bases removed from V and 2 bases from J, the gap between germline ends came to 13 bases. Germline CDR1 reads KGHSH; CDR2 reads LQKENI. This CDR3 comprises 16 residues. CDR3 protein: CASSPKGQGTGNTIYF. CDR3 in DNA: TGTGCCAGCTCACCAAAGGGGCAGGGTACTGGAAACACCATATATTTT.

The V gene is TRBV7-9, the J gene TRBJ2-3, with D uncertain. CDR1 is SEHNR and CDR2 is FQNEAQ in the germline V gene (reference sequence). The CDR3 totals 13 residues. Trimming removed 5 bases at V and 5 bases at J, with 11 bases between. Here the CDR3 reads CASSLGFRDTQYF. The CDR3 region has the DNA TGTGCCAGCAGCCTCGGGTTCCGAGATACGCAGTATTTT.

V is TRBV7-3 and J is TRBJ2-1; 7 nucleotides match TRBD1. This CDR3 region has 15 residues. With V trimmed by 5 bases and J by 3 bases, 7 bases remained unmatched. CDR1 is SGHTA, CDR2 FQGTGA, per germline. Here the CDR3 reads CASSVRQGNYNEQFF. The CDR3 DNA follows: TGTGCCAGCAGCGTCCGACAGGGCAACTACAATGAGCAGTTCTTC.

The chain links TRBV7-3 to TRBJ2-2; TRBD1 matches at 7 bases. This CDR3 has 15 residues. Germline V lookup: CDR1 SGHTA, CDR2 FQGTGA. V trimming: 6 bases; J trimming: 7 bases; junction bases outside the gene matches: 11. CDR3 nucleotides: TGTGCCAGCAGAAGACAGGGTGGGGTGAGCGGGGAGCTGTTTTTT. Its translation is CASRRQGGVSGELFF.

The CDR3 DNA reads as TGTGCCAGTAGTATAGAGGGACAGGGCACGTATGGCTACACCTTC. Protein sequence: CASSIEGQGTYGYTF. The V gene is TRBV19, the J gene TRBJ1-2; 9 bases are shared with TRBD1. The CDR3 sequence is 15 residues long. Germline V gives CDR1 LNHDA, CDR2 SQIVND (reference sequence). Unmatched junction bases numbered 4, after V lost 0 bases and J lost 5 bases.

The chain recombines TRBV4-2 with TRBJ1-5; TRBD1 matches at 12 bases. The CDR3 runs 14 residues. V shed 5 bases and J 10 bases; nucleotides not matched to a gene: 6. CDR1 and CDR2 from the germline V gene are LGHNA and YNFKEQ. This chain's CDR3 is CASSFGTGGDPQHF. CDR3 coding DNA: TGTGCCAGCAGCTTCGGGACAGGGGGCGATCCCCAGCATTTT.

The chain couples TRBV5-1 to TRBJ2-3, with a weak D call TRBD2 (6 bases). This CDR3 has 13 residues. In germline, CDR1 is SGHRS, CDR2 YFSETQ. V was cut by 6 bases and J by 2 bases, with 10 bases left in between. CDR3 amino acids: CASKLANTDTQYF. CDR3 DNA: TGCGCCAGCAAACTAGCTAACACAGATACGCAGTATTTT.

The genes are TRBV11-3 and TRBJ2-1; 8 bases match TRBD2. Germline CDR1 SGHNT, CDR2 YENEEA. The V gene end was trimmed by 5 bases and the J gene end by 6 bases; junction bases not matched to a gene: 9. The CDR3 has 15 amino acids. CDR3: CASSPLAGGTNEQFF. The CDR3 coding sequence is TGTGCCAGCAGCCCTCTGGCGGGGGGCACCAATGAGCAGTTCTTC.

Here the CDR3 DNA reads TGTGCCAGCAGCCTGAAGACCGGGACAGGGGACGGATTGGGCTACACCTTC. This codes for CASSLKTGTGDGLGYTF. This chain connects TRBV7-9 to TRBJ1-2; 10 bases agree with TRBD1. With V trimmed by 5 bases and J by 8 bases, 17 bases remained unmatched. The germline gives CDR1 SEHNR, CDR2 FQNEAQ (reference sequence). CDR3 length: 17 residues.

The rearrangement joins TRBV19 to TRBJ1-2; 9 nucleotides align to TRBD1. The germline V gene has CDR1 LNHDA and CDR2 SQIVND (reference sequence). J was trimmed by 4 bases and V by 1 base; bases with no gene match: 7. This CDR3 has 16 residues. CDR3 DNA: TGTGCCAGTAGTATAGCACAGGGGGCAAGTAGCTATGGCTACACCTTC. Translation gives CASSIAQGASSYGYTF.

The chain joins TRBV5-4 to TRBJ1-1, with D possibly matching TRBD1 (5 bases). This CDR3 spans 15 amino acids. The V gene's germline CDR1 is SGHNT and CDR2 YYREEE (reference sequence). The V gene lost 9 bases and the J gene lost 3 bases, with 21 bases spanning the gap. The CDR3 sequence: CATIAGSNRDTEAFF. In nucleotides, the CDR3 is TGTGCCACTATAGCAGGGTCGAATCGGGACACTGAAGCTTTCTTT.

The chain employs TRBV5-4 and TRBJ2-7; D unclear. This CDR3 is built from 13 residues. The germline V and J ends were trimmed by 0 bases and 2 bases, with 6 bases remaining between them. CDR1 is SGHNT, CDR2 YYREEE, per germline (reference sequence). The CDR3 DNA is TGTGCCAGCAGCTTGGCTCAGACCTACGAGCAGTACTTC. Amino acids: CASSLAQTYEQYF.

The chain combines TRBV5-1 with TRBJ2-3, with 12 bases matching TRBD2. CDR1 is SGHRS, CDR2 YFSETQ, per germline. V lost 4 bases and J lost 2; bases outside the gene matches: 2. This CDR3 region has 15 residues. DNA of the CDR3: TGCGCCAGCAGCAGACTAGCGGGAGACACAGATACGCAGTATTTT. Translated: CASSRLAGDTDTQYF.

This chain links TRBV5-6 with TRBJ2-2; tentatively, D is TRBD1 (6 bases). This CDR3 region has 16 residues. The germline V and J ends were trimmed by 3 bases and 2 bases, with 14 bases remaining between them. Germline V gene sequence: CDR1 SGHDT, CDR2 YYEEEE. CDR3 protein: CASSWGQGSNTGELFF. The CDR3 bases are TGTGCCAGCAGCTGGGGGCAGGGATCAAACACCGGGGAGCTGTTTTTT.

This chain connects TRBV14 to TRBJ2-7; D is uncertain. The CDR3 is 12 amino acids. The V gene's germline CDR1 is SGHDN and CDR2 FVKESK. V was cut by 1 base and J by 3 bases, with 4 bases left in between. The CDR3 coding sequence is TGTGCCAGCAGCCAAGTAGTCTACGAGCAGTACTTC. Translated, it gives CASSQVVYEQYF.

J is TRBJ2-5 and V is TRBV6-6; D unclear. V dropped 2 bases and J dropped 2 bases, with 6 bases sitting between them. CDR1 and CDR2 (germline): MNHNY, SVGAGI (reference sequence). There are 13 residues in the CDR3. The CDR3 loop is CASSYDGQETQYF. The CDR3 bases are TGTGCCAGCAGTTACGACGGGCAAGAGACCCAGTACTTC.

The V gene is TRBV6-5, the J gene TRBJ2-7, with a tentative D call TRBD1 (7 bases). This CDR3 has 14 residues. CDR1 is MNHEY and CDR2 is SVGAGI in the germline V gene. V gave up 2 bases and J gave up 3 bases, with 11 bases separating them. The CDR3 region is CASSYAGGIYEQYF. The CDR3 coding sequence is TGTGCCAGCAGTTACGCAGGGGGGATCTACGAGCAGTACTTC.

In DNA form, the CDR3 reads TGTGCCTGGAAGGCGGCGGGATCGTACAATGAGCAGTTCTTC. Translating it yields CAWKAAGSYNEQFF. J is TRBJ2-1 and V is TRBV30; possibly TRBD2 for D (6 bases). Trimming took off 4 bases at V and 4 bases at J, with 14 bases between the two ends. Germline CDR1 is GTSNPN and CDR2 is SVGIG (reference sequence). This CDR3 contains 14 residues.

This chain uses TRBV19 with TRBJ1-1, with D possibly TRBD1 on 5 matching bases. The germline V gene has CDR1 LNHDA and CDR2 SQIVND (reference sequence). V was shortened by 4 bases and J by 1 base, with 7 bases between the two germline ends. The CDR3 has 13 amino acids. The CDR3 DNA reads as TGTGCCAGTAGTACGGGGGGGAACACTGAAGCTTTCTTT. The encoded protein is CASSTGGNTEAFF. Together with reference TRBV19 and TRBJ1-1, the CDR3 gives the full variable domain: DGGITQSPKYLFRKEGQNVTLSCEQNLNHDAMYWYRQDPGQGLRLIYYSQIVNDFQKGDIAEGYSVSREKKESFPLTVTSAQKNPTAFYLCASSTGGNTEAFFGQGTRLTVV.

The CDR3 DNA is TGTGCCAGCAGCTTGGGTCTTGGGTACAGTGAAGCTTTCTTT. Encoded protein: CASSLGLGYSEAFF. V is TRBV5-6 and J is TRBJ1-1; D is undetermined. V was cut by 0 bases and J by 7 bases, with 13 bases left in between. This CDR3 comprises 14 residues. The germline V gene encodes CDR1 SGHDT and CDR2 YYEEEE.

The CDR3 sequence is CASSPTGQGSSSAIYGYTF. The CDR3 bases are TGTGCCAGCAGCCCGACGGGACAGGGCTCATCCTCCGCGATCTATGGCTACACCTTC. This chain connects TRBV4-2 to TRBJ1-2; the match to TRBD1 covers 9 bases. The germline CDR1 and CDR2 sequences are LGHNA and YNFKEQ. The CDR3 runs to 19 residues. V dropped 4 bases and J dropped 4; count of bases not matched to a gene: 19.

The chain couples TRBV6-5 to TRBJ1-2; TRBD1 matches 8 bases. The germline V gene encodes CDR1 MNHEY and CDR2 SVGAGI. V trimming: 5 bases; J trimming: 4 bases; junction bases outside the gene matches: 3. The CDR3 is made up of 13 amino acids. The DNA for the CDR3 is TGTGCCAGCAGTGCCGGGACAGGCTATGGCTACACCTTC. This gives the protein CASSAGTGYGYTF.

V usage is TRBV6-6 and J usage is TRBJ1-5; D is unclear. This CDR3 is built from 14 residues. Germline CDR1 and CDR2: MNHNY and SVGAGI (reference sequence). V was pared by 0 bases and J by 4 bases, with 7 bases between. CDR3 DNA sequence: TGTGCCAGCAGTTACTCGACCGGGAATCAGCCCCAGCATTTT. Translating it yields CASSYSTGNQPQHF.

The CDR3 DNA reads TGTGCCAGCAGTCGACATTGGCCCCAGCATTTT. Protein: CASSRHWPQHF. V and J are TRBV6-1 and TRBJ1-5; D unclear. The ends were cut back, 5 bases at V and 9 bases at J, with 8 bases in the middle. The CDR3 is 11 residues long. CDR1 and CDR2 from the germline V gene are MNHNS and SASEGT.

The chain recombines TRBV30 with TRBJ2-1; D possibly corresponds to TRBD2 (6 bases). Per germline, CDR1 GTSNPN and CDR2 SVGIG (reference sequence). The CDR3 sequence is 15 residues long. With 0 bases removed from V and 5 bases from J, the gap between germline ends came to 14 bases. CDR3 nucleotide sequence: TGTGCCTGGAGTGTACTGGGGGGAAGGCACAATGAGCAGTTCTTC. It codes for CAWSVLGGRHNEQFF.

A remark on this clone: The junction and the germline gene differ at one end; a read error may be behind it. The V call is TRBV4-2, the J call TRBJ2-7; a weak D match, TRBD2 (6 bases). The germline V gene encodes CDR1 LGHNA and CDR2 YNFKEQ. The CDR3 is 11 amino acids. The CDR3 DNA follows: TGTGCCAGCAGCCAAGAGCGGGACTGGGTCTTC. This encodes CASSQERDWVF.

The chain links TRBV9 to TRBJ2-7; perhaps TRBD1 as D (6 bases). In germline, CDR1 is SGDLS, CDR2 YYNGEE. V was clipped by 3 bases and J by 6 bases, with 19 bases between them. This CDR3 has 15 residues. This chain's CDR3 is CASSEGWGREGEQYF. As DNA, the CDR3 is TGTGCCAGCAGCGAGGGCTGGGGGCGCGAAGGCGAGCAGTACTTC.

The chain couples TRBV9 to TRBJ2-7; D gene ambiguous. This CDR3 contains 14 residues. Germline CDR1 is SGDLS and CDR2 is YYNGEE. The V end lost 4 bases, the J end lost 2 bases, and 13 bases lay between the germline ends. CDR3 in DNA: TGTGCCAGCAGCTCAGCCCGGGTCGCCTACGAGCAGTACTTC. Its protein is CASSSARVAYEQYF. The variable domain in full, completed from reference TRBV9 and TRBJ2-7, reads DSGVTQTPKHLITATGQRVTLRCSPRSGDLSVYWYQQSLDQGLQFLIQYYNGEERAKGNILERFSAQQFPDLHSELNLSSLELGDSALYFCASSSARVAYEQYFGPGTRLTVT.

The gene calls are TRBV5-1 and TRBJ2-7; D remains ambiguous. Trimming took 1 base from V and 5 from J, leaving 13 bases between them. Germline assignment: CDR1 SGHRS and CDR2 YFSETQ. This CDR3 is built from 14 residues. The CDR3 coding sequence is TGCGCCAGCAGCTTGAGACTCCGTACGGACGAGCAGTACTTC. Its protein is CASSLRLRTDEQYF.

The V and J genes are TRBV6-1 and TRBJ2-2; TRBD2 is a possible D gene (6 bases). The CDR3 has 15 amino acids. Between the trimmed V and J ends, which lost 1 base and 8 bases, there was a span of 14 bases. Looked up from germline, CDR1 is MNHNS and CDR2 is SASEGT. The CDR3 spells CASSEGIGGMGELFF. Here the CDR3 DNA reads TGTGCCAGCAGTGAAGGCATCGGAGGGATGGGGGAGCTGTTTTTT.

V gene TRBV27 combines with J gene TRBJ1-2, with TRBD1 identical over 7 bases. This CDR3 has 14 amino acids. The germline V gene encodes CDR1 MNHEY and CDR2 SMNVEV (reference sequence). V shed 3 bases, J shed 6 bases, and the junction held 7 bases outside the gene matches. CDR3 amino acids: CASSFSGGNNGYTF. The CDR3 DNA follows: TGTGCCAGCAGTTTCTCAGGGGGTAATAATGGCTACACCTTC.